The 12 T cell receptor beta chains given below trace back to one sample, sequenced in a study of TIL therapy for anti-PD-1-resistant metastatic lung cancer. The libraries were made with immunoSEQ v3. The repertoire was sequenced with immunoSEQ multiplex PCR; TCRdb's copy has only in-frame clones and lacks some. This table has about 32,000 clones, 70% to 80% appearing once. Time point in this sample: pre-treatment sample, taken before nivolumab and TIL therapy. This specimen consisted of blood, obtained at baseline. These receptors originate from a woman between 30 and 80 years old with non-small cell lung cancer.

The V and J genes are TRBV5-1 and TRBJ2-3; 7 bases agree with TRBD1. Germline assignment: CDR1 SGHRS and CDR2 YFSETQ. The CDR3 is made up of 15 amino acids. V lost 0 bases to trimming and J lost 4 bases; unmatched junction nucleotides: 5. CDR3 sequence reads: CASSLVTGSADTQYF. The CDR3 bases are TGCGCCAGCAGCTTGGTGACAGGGAGTGCAGATACGCAGTATTTT.

V gene TRBV5-1 combines with J gene TRBJ2-7, with 8 bases lining up with TRBD1. Germline values: CDR1 SGHRS, CDR2 YFSETQ. The CDR3 contains 13 residues. Losses at the gene ends were 6 bases for V and 4 bases for J; bases not matched to a gene: 6. CDR3 in DNA: TGCGCCAGCAACCAACAGGGGGAGTACGAGCAGTACTTC. As protein: CASNQQGEYEQYF.

The CDR3 protein is CASRLGPGQPQHF. CDR3 sequence (DNA): TGTGCCAGCAGGCTAGGCCCAGGGCAGCCCCAGCATTTT. The V gene is TRBV11-2, the J gene TRBJ1-5; D possibly corresponds to TRBD1 (5 bases). The CDR3 sequence is 13 residues long. V gave up 6 bases and J gave up 7 bases, with 13 bases separating them. Germline V gene lookup returns CDR1 SGHAT and CDR2 FQNNGV.

J is TRBJ2-5 and V is TRBV7-2; D is possibly TRBD1 or TRBD2 (6 bases each). The CDR3 has 13 residues. Germline loops: CDR1 SGHTA, CDR2 FQGNSA. Trimming removed 5 bases from V and 2 bases from J, with 9 bases in between. CDR3 protein: CASSAGHQETQYF. The CDR3 nucleotides are TGTGCCAGCAGCGCGGGACATCAAGAGACCCAGTACTTC.

This chain links TRBV19 with TRBJ1-4; a possible D gene is TRBD1 (5 bases). Germline CDR1 is LNHDA and CDR2 is SQIVND (reference sequence). This CDR3 has 15 residues. Trimming pared 5 bases from V and 5 bases from J, leaving 15 bases between. For the CDR3, the DNA is TGTGCCAGTAGTCCTTGGCCAGCAGGGAATGAAAAACTGTTTTTT. Amino acids: CASSPWPAGNEKLFF.

The rearrangement links TRBV7-9 to TRBJ1-2, with TRBD1 as a possible D gene (5 bases). The CDR3 extends over 13 amino acids. The germline V gene has CDR1 SEHNR and CDR2 FQNEAQ (reference sequence). V lost 4 bases and J lost 2, with 8 bases in between. CDR3: CASSSRQNYGYTF. CDR3 DNA sequence: TGTGCCAGCAGCTCAAGACAGAACTATGGCTACACCTTC.

V is TRBV14 and J is TRBJ2-1; either TRBD1 or TRBD2 may fit D (6 bases each). The length of the CDR3 is 15 residues. Deletions cut 4 bases from V and 6 bases from J, with 16 bases between. Germline V CDR1 and CDR2: SGHDN, FVKESK. The CDR3 here is CASSLADRRGNEQFF. The CDR3 nucleotides read TGTGCCAGCAGCCTCGCAGACAGGAGGGGCAATGAGCAGTTCTTC.

The chain's CDR3 is CASSSFSSPEGFGNQPQHF. In nucleotides, the CDR3 is TGTGCCAGCAGTTCCTTCTCGTCTCCCGAGGGTTTTGGAAATCAGCCCCAGCATTTT. V gene TRBV28 combines with J gene TRBJ1-5; no clear D gene. V lost 4 bases and J lost 4, with 26 bases in between. This CDR3 has 19 amino acids. Looked up from germline, CDR1 is MDHEN and CDR2 is SYDVKM.

This chain uses TRBV19 with TRBJ2-1; D is uncertain. This CDR3 is 10 amino acids long. CDR1 is LNHDA, CDR2 SQIVND, per germline (reference sequence). V gave up 10 bases and J gave up 6 bases, with 7 bases separating them. CDR3 DNA sequence: TGTGCCATTGGTAGCAATGAGCAGTTCTTC. Translating gives CAIGSNEQFF. Full variable domain (outside the CDR3, taken from reference TRBV19 and TRBJ2-1): DGGITQSPKYLFRKEGQNVTLSCEQNLNHDAMYWYRQDPGQGLRLIYYSQIVNDFQKGDIAEGYSVSREKKESFPLTVTSAQKNPTAFYLCAIGSNEQFFGPGTRLTVL.

The chain recombines TRBV2 with TRBJ2-3; TRBD1 is a possible D gene (6 bases). V gave up 6 bases and J gave up 2 bases, with 15 bases separating them. The length of the CDR3 is 15 residues. CDR1 is SNHLY and CDR2 is FYNNEI in the germline V gene. CDR3 nucleotide sequence: TGTGCCAGCAGCGCAGGGGTCGGACACACAGATACGCAGTATTTT. Protein product: CASSAGVGHTDTQYF.

The J gene is TRBJ2-7, the V gene TRBV5-1; 9 positions agree with TRBD1. Looked up from germline, CDR1 is SGHRS and CDR2 is YFSETQ. V lost 0 bases, J lost 5 bases, and 3 bases stayed unmatched. This CDR3 has 14 amino acids. DNA for the CDR3: TGCGCCAGCAGCTTGGGGGACAGGGCAAACGAGCAGTACTTC. Amino acid sequence: CASSLGDRANEQYF.

The chain is built from TRBV2 and TRBJ2-5; D is possibly TRBD1 (6 bases). The V end lost 4 bases, the J end lost 5 bases, and 20 bases lay between the germline ends. This CDR3 spans 16 amino acids. CDR1 and CDR2 (germline): SNHLY, FYNNEI. The CDR3 spells CASSGRGRGIGETQYF. DNA of the CDR3: TGTGCCAGCAGTGGAAGAGGCAGGGGAATTGGGGAGACCCAGTACTTC.